These 8 T cell receptor beta chains were all obtained from the same sample, sequenced in a study of tumor and adjacent non-tumor tissue in lung cancer. The library came from three nested PCR rounds adapted from ARM-PCR protocols. One entry per CDR3 protein results from TCRdb running MiXCR on the multiplex PCR reads. The sample shows about 98,000 distinct CDR3 sequences, 80% of them seen only once. This sample's RNA came from whole unsorted tissue. Distant lung tissue was collected more than 3 cm away from the tumor edge. The material sequenced was distant non-tumor lung tissue. The source of these receptors is a man between 60 and 75 years old with small cell lung cancer.

Note on this clonotype: Given the absence of the conserved phenylalanine or tryptophan at the CDR3 end, a read error is likely. This rearrangement joins TRBV11-3 to TRBJ2-1, with 7 nucleotides matching TRBD2. CDR1 is SGHNT and CDR2 is YENEEA in the germline V gene. The CDR3 length is 17 residues. The CDR3 here is CASSSLCGGVSYNEQFV. Written as DNA, the CDR3 is TGTGCTAGCAGCTCTCTATGTGGGGGGGTGTCCTACAATGAGCAGTTCGTC.

With regard to this clonotype: A much larger clone is a single base away; this may be a read error. V gene TRBV30 combines with J gene TRBJ1-5; unclear D gene. V was pared by 6 bases and J by 0 bases, with 9 bases between. The germline gives CDR1 GTSNPN, CDR2 SVGIG (reference sequence). This CDR3 comprises 13 residues. The CDR3 DNA reads as TGTGCCTGTAGTAGAGATAGCAATCAGCCCCAGCATTTT. Protein: CACSRDSNQPQHF. The whole variable domain, remainder taken from reference TRBV30 and TRBJ1-5, is SQTIHQWPATLVQPVGSPLSLECTVEGTSNPNLYWYRQAAGRGLQLLFYSVGIGQISSEVPQNLSASRPQDRQFILSSKKLLLSDSGFYLCACSRDSNQPQHFGDGTRLSIL.

By share, this clonotype ranks as medium-sized. The chain carries TRBV4-2 and TRBJ2-3; perhaps TRBD1 as D (6 bases). The germline gives CDR1 LGHNA, CDR2 YNFKEQ. Between the trimmed V and J ends, which lost 5 bases and 0 bases, there was a span of 12 bases. The length of the CDR3 is 15 residues. The CDR3 protein is CASSTGTASTDTQYF. The CDR3 bases are TGTGCCAGCAGCACAGGGACGGCTAGCACAGATACGCAGTATTTT.

This clonotype was seen a single time. This chain connects TRBV11-2 to TRBJ2-1; 10 nucleotides align to TRBD2. CDR3 length equals 18 residues. The V gene's germline CDR1 is SGHAT and CDR2 FQNNGV. The J segment lost 3 bases and the V segment lost 11 bases, leaving 19 bases of the junction unmatched. CDR3 bases: TGTGCCGGCTGCTTAGGAGTAGCGGGGGGCTACTACTACAATGAGCAGTTCTTC. As protein: CAGCLGVAGGYYYNEQFF.

This clonotype was recorded only once. A much more abundant neighbour one base away suggests this may be a read error. The rearrangement uses TRBV30 and TRBJ1-2, with D tentatively TRBD1 (5 bases). Germline CDR1 is GTSNPN and CDR2 is SVGIG (reference sequence). The CDR3 runs to 11 residues. V lost 2 bases, J lost 7 bases, and 8 bases lay in between. The CDR3 sequence is CAWSRGSGYTF. CDR3 DNA sequence: TGTGCCTGGAGTAGGGGAAGTGGCTACACCTTC.

A remark on this clonotype: As the CDR3 is not closed by the conserved phenylalanine or tryptophan, this likely results from a read error. The V call is TRBV11-2, the J call TRBJ2-7, with D possibly TRBD2 on 5 matching bases. CDR3 length: 14 amino acids. The germline gives CDR1 SGHAT, CDR2 FQNNGV. The DNA for the CDR3 is TGTGCCAGCAGATTAGAAGTCGGAGGTTACGAGCAGTACTAC. Its protein product is CASRLEVGGYEQYY.

The chain employs TRBV11-2 and TRBJ1-4; the D is unclear. This CDR3 contains 15 residues. Looked up from germline, CDR1 is SGHAT and CDR2 is FQNNGV. With 6 bases removed from V and 5 bases from J, the gap between germline ends came to 16 bases. CDR3 sequence: CASSLTRLVNEKLFF. In DNA form, the CDR3 reads TGTGCCAGCAGTTTAACCAGACTGGTCAATGAAAAACTGTTTTTT.

This clonotype has a single count. The junction departs from germline at one end; a sequencing error may be responsible. This rearrangement joins TRBV7-9 to TRBJ2-1; weak D call: TRBD2 (5 bases). Germline V gene data show CDR1 as SEHNR and CDR2 as FQNEAQ (reference sequence). This CDR3 is 15 amino acids long. The CDR3, as DNA: TGTGCTAGCAGATTCCGAGCGGCGCTTTACAATGGGCAGTTCTTC. Protein: CASRFRAALYNGQFF.